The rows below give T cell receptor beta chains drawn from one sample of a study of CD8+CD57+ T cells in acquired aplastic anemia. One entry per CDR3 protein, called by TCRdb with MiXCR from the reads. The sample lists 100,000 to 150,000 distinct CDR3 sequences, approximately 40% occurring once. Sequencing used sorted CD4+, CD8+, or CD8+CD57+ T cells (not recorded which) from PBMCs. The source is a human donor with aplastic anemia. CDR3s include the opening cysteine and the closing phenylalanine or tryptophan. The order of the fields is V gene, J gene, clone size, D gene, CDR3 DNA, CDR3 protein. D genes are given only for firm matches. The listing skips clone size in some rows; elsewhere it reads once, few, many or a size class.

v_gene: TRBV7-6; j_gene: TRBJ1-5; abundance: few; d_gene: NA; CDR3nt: TGTGCCAGCAGTTCCGGACAGTTAAAGCCCCAGCATTTT; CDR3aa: CASSSGQLKPQHF
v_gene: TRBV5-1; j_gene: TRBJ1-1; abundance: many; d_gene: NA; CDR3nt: TGCGCCAGCAGCTTGGCAGCGCAGGGTGGGACTGAAGCTTTCTTT; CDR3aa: CASSLAAQGGTEAFF
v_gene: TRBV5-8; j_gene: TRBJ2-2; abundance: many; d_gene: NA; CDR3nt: TGTGCCAGCAGACACCGGGATGCCGGGGAGCTGTTTTTT; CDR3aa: CASRHRDAGELFF
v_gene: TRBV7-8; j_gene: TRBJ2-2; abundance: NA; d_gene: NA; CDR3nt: TGTGCCAGCAGCTTAAGAGCGGCCGGGGAGCTGTTTTTT; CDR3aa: CASSLRAAGELFF
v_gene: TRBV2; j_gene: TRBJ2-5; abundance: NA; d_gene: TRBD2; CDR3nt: TGTGCCAGCAGTCGGGGGACGGGAGGAGAGACCCAGTACTTC; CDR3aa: CASSRGTGGETQYF
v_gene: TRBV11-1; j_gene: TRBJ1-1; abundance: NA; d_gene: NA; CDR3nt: TGTGCCAGCAGCACAAACCTGGCAGGGATCTCTGGAGCTTTCTTT; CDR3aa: CASSTNLAGISGAFF
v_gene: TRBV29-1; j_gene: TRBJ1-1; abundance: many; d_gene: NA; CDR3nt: TGCAGCGCGTCAGAGAACACTGAAGCTTTCTTT; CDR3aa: CSASENTEAFF
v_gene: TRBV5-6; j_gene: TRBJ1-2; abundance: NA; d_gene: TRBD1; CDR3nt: TGTGCCAGCAGCTCTTCCGGGACAGGGGTGGGTGGCTACACCTTC; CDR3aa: CASSSSGTGVGGYTF
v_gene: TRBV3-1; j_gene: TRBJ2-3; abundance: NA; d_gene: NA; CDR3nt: TGTGCCAGCAGCTCCCTGCGGGGTTCAGATACGCAGTATTTT; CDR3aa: CASSSLRGSDTQYF
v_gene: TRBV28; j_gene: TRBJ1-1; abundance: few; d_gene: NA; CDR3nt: TGTGCCAGCAGTTCCCCCGGGACGGTGAACACTGAAGCTTTCTTT; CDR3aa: CASSSPGTVNTEAFF
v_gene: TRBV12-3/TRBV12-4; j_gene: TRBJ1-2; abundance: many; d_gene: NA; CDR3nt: TGTGCCAGCAGTTTGGATCGAGGGAAGAGTGGCTACACCTTC; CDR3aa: CASSLDRGKSGYTF
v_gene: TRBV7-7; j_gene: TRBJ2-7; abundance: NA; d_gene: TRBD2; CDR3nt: TGTGCGATCGGGACTAGTGACTACGAGCAGTACTTC; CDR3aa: CAIGTSDYEQYF
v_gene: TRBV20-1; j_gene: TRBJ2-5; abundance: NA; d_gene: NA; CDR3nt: TGCAGTGCTAGAGGGCTTAAACAAGAGACCCAGTACTTC; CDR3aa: CSARGLKQETQYF
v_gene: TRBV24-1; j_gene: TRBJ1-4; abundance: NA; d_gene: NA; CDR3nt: TGTGCCAGCAGTTCCGGGGGGGGTGAAAAACTGTTTTTT; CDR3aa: CASSSGGGEKLFF
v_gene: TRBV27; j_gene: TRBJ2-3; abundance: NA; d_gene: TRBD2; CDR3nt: TGTGCCTCCGGGGGACTAGCGGACCGCCTTCCGTATTTT; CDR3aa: CASGGLADRLPYF
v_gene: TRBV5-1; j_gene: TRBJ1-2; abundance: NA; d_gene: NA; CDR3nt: TGCGCCAGCTCCTGGGGGATGGATGGCTACACCTTC; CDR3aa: CASSWGMDGYTF
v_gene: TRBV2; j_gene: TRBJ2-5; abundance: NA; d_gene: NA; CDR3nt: TGTGCCAGCAGGCACGGGGGGACCCAGTACTTC; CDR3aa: CASRHGGTQYF
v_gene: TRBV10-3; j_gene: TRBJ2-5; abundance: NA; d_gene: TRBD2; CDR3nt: TGTGCCATCAAACTAGCGGGGGAAGAGACCCAGTACTTC; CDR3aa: CAIKLAGEETQYF
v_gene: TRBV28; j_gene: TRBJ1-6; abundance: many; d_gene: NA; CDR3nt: TGTGCCAGCAGTTTAGCGGGTTATAATTCACCCCTCCACTTT; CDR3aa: CASSLAGYNSPLHF
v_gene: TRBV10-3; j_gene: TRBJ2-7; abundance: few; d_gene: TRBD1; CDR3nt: TGTGCCAGCAGTTCCTCATCCCCCGGGACAGGGGGCATCTACGAGCAGTACTTC; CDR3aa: CASSSSSPGTGGIYEQYF
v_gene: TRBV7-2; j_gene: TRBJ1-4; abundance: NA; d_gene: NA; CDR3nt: TGTGCCAGCAGCATAAGAACGAGGGTTGGAAATGAAAAACTGTTTTTT; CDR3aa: CASSIRTRVGNEKLFF
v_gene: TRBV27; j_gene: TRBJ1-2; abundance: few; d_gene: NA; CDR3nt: TGTGCCAGCAGTCCGAGGGACGGATACTATGGCTACACCTTC; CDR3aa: CASSPRDGYYGYTF
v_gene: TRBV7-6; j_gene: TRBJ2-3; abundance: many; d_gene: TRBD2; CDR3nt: TGTGCCAGCAGCTTAGGTCTTCTAGCGGGGGCTAGCACAGATACGCAGTATTTT; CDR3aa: CASSLGLLAGASTDTQYF
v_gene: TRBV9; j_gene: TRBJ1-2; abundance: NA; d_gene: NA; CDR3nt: TGTGCCAGCAGCGTAGAGGCCGGACATCCCTATGGCTACACCTTC; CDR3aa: CASSVEAGHPYGYTF
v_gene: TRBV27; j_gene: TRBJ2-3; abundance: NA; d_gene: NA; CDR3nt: TGTGCCAGCAGTTTAATGGTAGGGACAGATACGCAGTATTTT; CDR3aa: CASSLMVGTDTQYF
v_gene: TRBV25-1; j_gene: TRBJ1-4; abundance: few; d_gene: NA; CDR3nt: TGTGCCAGCAGTGAGCAGGGGCTATTTAATGAAAAACTGTTTTTT; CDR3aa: CASSEQGLFNEKLFF
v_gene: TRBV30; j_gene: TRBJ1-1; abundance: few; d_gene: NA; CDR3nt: TGTGCCTGGAGCCCCTGGAGGGGAGCTCAAGCTTTCTTT; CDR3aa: CAWSPWRGAQAFF
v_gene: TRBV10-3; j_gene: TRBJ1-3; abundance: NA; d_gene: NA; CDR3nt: TGTGCCATCAGCCGAGCGGGGGCATCGGGAAACACCATATATTTT; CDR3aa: CAISRAGASGNTIYF
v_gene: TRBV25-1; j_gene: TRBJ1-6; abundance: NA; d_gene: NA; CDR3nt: TGTGCCAGCATACCTGGGACTGAAAATTCACCCCTCCACTTT; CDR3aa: CASIPGTENSPLHF
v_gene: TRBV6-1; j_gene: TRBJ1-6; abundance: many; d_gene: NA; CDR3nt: TGTGCCAGCAGTGAAAACACGAAGGGGTCTTCACCCCTCCACTTT; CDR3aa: CASSENTKGSSPLHF
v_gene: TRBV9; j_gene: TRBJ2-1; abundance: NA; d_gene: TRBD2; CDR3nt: TGTGCCAGCAGTGTTGGGGGGGCCTACAATGAGCAGTTCTTC; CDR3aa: CASSVGGAYNEQFF
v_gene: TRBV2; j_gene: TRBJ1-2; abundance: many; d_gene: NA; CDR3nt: TGTGCCAGCGGCAGGGCCTATGGCTACACCTTC; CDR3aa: CASGRAYGYTF
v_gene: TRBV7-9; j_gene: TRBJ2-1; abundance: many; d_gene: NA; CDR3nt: TGTGCCAGCAGCTTAGATTTGCGAGCCATGTACAATGAGCAGTTCTTC; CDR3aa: CASSLDLRAMYNEQFF
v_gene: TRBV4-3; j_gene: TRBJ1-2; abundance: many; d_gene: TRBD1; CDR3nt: TGCGCCAGCAGCCAACGGGACAGGGGAGATTATGGCTACACCTTC; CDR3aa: CASSQRDRGDYGYTF
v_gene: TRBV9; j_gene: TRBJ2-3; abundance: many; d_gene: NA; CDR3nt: TGTGCCAGCAGCGTAGCCCAGGTTTTCACAGATACGCAGTATTTT; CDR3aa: CASSVAQVFTDTQYF
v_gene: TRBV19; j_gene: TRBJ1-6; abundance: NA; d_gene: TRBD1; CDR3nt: TGTGCCAGTAGTCACCTGGGACAGGGAGGAAATTCACCCCTCCACTTT; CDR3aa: CASSHLGQGGNSPLHF
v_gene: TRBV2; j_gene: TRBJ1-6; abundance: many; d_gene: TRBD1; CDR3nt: TGTGCCAGCAGTGAATACAGGGGGAATTCACCCCTCCACTTT; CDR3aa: CASSEYRGNSPLHF
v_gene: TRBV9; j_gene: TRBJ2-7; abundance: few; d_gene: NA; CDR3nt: TGTGCCAGCAGCCCACGACAGGTCCCCAACGAGCAGTACTTC; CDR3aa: CASSPRQVPNEQYF
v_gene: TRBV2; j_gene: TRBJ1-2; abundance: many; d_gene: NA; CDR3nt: TGTGCCAGCAGTGGCTCAACCCTGGGGGGCTACACCTTC; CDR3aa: CASSGSTLGGYTF
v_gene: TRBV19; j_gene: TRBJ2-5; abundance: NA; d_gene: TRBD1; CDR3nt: TGTGCCAGTAGTATTGGGGACAGAAGGGAGACCCAGTACTTC; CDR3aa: CASSIGDRRETQYF
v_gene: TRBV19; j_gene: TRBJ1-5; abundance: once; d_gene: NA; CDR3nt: TGTGCCAGTAGTTTCGAGGTAATAGACAATCAGCCCCAGCATTTT; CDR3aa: CASSFEVIDNQPQHF
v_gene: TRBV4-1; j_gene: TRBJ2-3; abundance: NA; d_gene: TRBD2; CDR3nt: TGCGTCAGCAGCCAAGGTTTTAATAGCGGGGGGGCGCAAGATACGCAGTATTTT; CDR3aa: CVSSQGFNSGGAQDTQYF
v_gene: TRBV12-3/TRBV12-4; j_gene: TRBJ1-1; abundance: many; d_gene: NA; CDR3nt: TGTGCCAGCAGTCCCGCAAAAGGGAGGAACACTGAAGCTTTCTTT; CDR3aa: CASSPAKGRNTEAFF
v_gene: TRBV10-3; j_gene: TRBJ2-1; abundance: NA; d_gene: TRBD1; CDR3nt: TGTGCCATCAGCGGGACAGCATACAATGAGCAGTTCTTC; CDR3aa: CAISGTAYNEQFF
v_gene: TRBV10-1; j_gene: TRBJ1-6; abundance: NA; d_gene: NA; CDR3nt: TGCGCCAGCAGTGAGTCGACTCGGGTTTCAGGTTCACCCCTCCACTTT; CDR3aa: CASSESTRVSGSPLHF
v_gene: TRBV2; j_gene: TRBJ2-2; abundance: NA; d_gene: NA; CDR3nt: TGTGCCAGCAGAATCGACAGAAAGAACACCGGGGAGCTGTTTTTT; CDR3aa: CASRIDRKNTGELFF
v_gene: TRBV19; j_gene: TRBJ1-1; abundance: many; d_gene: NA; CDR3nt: TGTGCCACCTACAGGCAGGGAAATGTGAACACTGAAGCTTTCTTT; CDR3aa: CATYRQGNVNTEAFF
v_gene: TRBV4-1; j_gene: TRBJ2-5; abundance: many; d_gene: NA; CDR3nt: TGCGCCAGCAGCCCCGGACAGAGCAACCAAGAGACCCAGTACTTC; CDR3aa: CASSPGQSNQETQYF
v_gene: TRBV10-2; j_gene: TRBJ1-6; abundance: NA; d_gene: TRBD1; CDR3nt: TGCGCCAGCAGTAGGGACAGGAGTAATCCACCCCTCCACTTT; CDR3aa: CASSRDRSNPPLHF
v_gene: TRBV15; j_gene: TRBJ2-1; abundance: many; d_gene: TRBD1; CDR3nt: TGTGCCACCAGCCTCGGACAGGACCACTCCTACAATGAGCAGTTCTTC; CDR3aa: CATSLGQDHSYNEQFF
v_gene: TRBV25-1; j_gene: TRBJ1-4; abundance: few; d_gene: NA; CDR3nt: TGTGCCAGCAGTGAAATGGCCAACAATGAAAAACTGTTTTTT; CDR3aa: CASSEMANNEKLFF
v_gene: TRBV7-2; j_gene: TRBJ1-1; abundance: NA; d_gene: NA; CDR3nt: TGTGCCAGCAGCCCATCACCCGGAACGTACAGGGCATTCTTT; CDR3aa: CASSPSPGTYRAFF
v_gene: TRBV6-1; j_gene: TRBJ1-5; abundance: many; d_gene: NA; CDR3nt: TGTGCCAGTGCCACCGATGGGCAGCCCCAGCATTTT; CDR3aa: CASATDGQPQHF
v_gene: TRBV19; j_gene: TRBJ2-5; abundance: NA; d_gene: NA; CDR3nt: TGTGCCAGTAGTAGTGGACACCGCGAGACCCAGTACTTC; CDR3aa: CASSSGHRETQYF
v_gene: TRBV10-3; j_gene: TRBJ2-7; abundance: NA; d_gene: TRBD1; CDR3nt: TGTGCCATCAGTGCGTCGGGACAGGGCTACGAGCAGTACTTC; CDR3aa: CAISASGQGYEQYF
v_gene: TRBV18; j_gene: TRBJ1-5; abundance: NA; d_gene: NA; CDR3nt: TGTGCCAGCTCACCGGATAGCAATCAGCCCCAGCATTTT; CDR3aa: CASSPDSNQPQHF
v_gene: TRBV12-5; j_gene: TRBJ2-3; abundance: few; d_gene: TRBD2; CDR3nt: TGTGCTAGTGGTTTGGTAATAGCCGGGACTAGCGGGGGACACCGTGATACGCAGTATTTT; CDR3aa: CASGLVIAGTSGGHRDTQYF
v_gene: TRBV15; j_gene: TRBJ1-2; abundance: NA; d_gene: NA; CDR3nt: TGTGCCACCAGCAGTGCAGGGTTTAGCTATGGCTACACCTTC; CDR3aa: CATSSAGFSYGYTF
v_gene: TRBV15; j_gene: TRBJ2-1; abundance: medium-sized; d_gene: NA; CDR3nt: TGTGCCACGGCCTTTGGAGAAGGTGAGCAGTTCTTC; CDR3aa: CATAFGEGEQFF
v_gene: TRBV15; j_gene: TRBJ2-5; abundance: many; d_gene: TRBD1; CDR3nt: TGTGCCACCAGCATCCTTGTTCCGGGACAGGGATTGGAGACCCAGTACTTC; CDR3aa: CATSILVPGQGLETQYF